A selection of T cell receptor beta chains follows, all from one sample in a study of T cells after yellow fever vaccination. MiXCR was run by TCRdb on the 5' RACE reads, yielding one entry per CDR3 protein. Found here are a few hundred thousand distinct CDR3 sequences, around 9.3% of them singletons; the top ten hold about 3%. Here the sequenced sample was CD4+ T cells sorted from PBMCs, taken 5 days after the yellow fever booster vaccination. These receptors all come from a man aged 18 to 30 who received the YFV17D yellow fever vaccine. The CDR3 runs from the conserved cysteine through the conserved F or W. Fields, in order: CDR3 DNA, CDR3 protein, D gene, V gene, J gene, clone size. The D gene is left open where the match is weak. Rows give clone size only sometimes, using once, few, many, or a class for an expanded clone.

TGTGCCAGCAGTCCAACCGGCGCGGGTGGATCAGATACGCAGTATTTT	CASSPTGAGGSDTQYF	-	TRBV6-2/TRBV6-3	TRBJ2-3	few
TGTGCCAGCAGCTTATTCGGCACCTACGAGCAGTACTTC	CASSLFGTYEQYF	-	TRBV7-9	TRBJ2-7	many
TGCAGTGCTAGATCAGGGTTTTATATTACAGATACGCAGTATTTT	CSARSGFYITDTQYF	-	TRBV20-1	TRBJ2-3	few
TGTGCCAGCAGTTTGGGACTAGCGTTTGAAGTCAAAAACATTCAGTACTTC	CASSLGLAFEVKNIQYF	TRBD2	TRBV12-3/TRBV12-4	TRBJ2-4	-
TGTGCCAGCTCATTAGCCTTGGGTCGCACAGATACGCAGTATTTT	CASSLALGRTDTQYF	-	TRBV18	TRBJ2-3	few
TGTGCCAGCAGCTTAGATGGGGGCGAGCAGTACTTC	CASSLDGGEQYF	-	TRBV7-2	TRBJ2-7	few
TGTGCCAGCACCCCTCCGCCGGCATCGTTAAACACCGGGGAGCTGTTTTTT	CASTPPPASLNTGELFF	-	TRBV7-2	TRBJ2-2	-
TGTGCCATCAAGGGGGAGGACCAAGAGACCCAGTACTTC	CAIKGEDQETQYF	-	TRBV10-3	TRBJ2-5	-
TGCAGCTCCCGACTAGCTGCCGATACGCAGTATTTT	CSSRLAADTQYF	TRBD2	TRBV29-1	TRBJ2-3	-
TGTGCCAGCAGTTTCCGAACAGGGGGTTCTGGCTACACCTTC	CASSFRTGGSGYTF	TRBD1	TRBV6-5	TRBJ1-2	-
TGCAGTGCTAGAGGGCACACAGATACGCAGTATTTT	CSARGHTDTQYF	-	TRBV20-1	TRBJ2-3	-
TGTGCCAGCAGTCCCGGTGGTGGCTATGGCTACACCTTC	CASSPGGGYGYTF	-	TRBV3-1	TRBJ1-2	many
TGTGCCAGCAGCTTAGTTGTTGATCAGCCCCAGCATTTT	CASSLVVDQPQHF	-	TRBV7-8	TRBJ1-5	few
TGCGCCAGCAGTTATTGGGGTTCAGATACGCAGTATTTT	CASSYWGSDTQYF	-	TRBV5-1	TRBJ2-3	many
TGTGCCAGCAGTTTAAATCAGGTTCAGCAGTTCTTC	CASSLNQVQQFF	-	TRBV27	TRBJ2-1	few
TGTGCCAGCACGCCCGGGGGAAGGCAAGAAAAACTGTTTTTT	CASTPGGRQEKLFF	-	TRBV12-3/TRBV12-4	TRBJ1-4	-
TGCGCCAGCAGCTCCGACGGACAGTCGTCTGGGGAGCTGTTTTTT	CASSSDGQSSGELFF	-	TRBV5-1	TRBJ2-2	many
TGTGCCAGCAAGGGAGCTCCGGGGACTAGCGGGCAAAGCACAGATACGCAGTATTTT	CASKGAPGTSGQSTDTQYF	TRBD2	TRBV27	TRBJ2-3	many
TGCGCCAGCAGCCGGGATTGGGACTATGGCTACACCTTC	CASSRDWDYGYTF	-	TRBV5-1	TRBJ1-2	-
TGTGCCATCAGTGAACAGGGTTCGACCGGGGAGCTGTTTTTT	CAISEQGSTGELFF	-	TRBV10-3	TRBJ2-2	-
TGTGCCAGTACCTCAGTAGGGGGCACTGAAGCTTTCTTT	CASTSVGGTEAFF	-	TRBV19	TRBJ1-1	-
TGCGCCAGCAGCCTGTATCACTTGCAAGAGACCCAGTACTTC	CASSLYHLQETQYF	-	TRBV4-1	TRBJ2-5	many
TGTGCCACAGTAGCGGGGGCCCAAGAGACCCAGTACTTC	CATVAGAQETQYF	TRBD2	TRBV10-3	TRBJ2-5	many
TGTGCCAGCACCCAGCGGGGGGCCCTATTAGAGACCCAGTACTTC	CASTQRGALLETQYF	TRBD2	TRBV7-8	TRBJ2-5	few
TGTGCCAGCAGCCACGGCAAAAGGACAGGCACGAATTCGGATACGCAGTATTTT	CASSHGKRTGTNSDTQYF	TRBD1	TRBV4-2	TRBJ2-3	-
TGCGCCAGCAGCCAAGAGGGCGAGCAGTACTTC	CASSQEGEQYF	-	TRBV4-1	TRBJ2-7	-
TGTGCCAGCAGCTTCACTAGCGGGGGCCACCAGGGGCAGTATTTT	CASSFTSGGHQGQYF	TRBD2	TRBV7-2	TRBJ2-3	-
TGCGCCAGCAGCCAAGAGGGGGCGGATACGCAGTATTTT	CASSQEGADTQYF	TRBD1	TRBV3-1	TRBJ2-3	many
TGTGCCTGGGGGGCCGGGACCCTCGAGCAGTACTTC	CAWGAGTLEQYF	-	TRBV30	TRBJ2-7	-